The rows below give T cell receptor beta chains drawn from one sample of a study of T cells in Graves' hyperthyroidism and ophthalmopathy. TCRdb called the multiplex PCR reads again in MiXCR, with one record for every CDR3 protein. The sample lists about 420,000 distinct CDR3 sequences; 15% to 17% were seen once. Sequenced input: blood. These receptors all stem from a young woman with Graves' hyperthyroidism. CDR3s include the opening cysteine and the closing phenylalanine or tryptophan. The D gene is left open where the match is weak.

j_call d_call v_call cdr3_aa
TRBJ2-1 . TRBV7-9 CASSFDEQFF
TRBJ1-3 . TRBV5-1 CASSAQGSFSGNTIYF
TRBJ2-3 TRBD2 TRBV28 CASSSFSGASGGTTDTQYF
TRBJ1-5 . TRBV6-2/TRBV6-3 CASSGQTYSNQPQHF
TRBJ1-2 TRBD1 TRBV2 CASSEAPRGTYGYTF
TRBJ2-7 TRBD1 TRBV5-5 CASSPGQGRDEQYF
TRBJ1-2 . TRBV10-3 CAISDGGLDYGYTF
TRBJ2-3 TRBD2 TRBV20-1 CSASKAIPLAGGVADTQYF
TRBJ2-1 . TRBV11-2 CASSLNGGVEGEFF
TRBJ2-5 TRBD2 TRBV6-1 CASSPGTSGSSTQYF
TRBJ1-2 . TRBV10-3 CAISRAGGAANYGYTF
TRBJ1-2 TRBD1 TRBV6-1 CASSGPGQGINYGYTF
TRBJ1-6 . TRBV7-9 CASSPSAGYSPLHF
TRBJ2-5 . TRBV18 CASSLELEETQYF
TRBJ2-7 TRBD2 TRBV12-3/TRBV12-4 CASSGTSDDFYEQYF
TRBJ2-5 . TRBV18 CASTRGRQETQYF
TRBJ1-2 . TRBV2 CASSEWERGENYGYTF
TRBJ2-1 . TRBV24-1 CATSDGRLVGYNEQFF
TRBJ2-7 . TRBV30 CAWTSGFQQYF
TRBJ2-7 . TRBV11-3 CASSLEDLYEQYF
TRBJ2-1 . TRBV4-2 CASSLPVLGGSYNEQFF
TRBJ1-6 . TRBV7-3 CASSLVGNSPLHF
TRBJ1-2 . TRBV3-1 CASSHQAGHGYTF
TRBJ2-1 . TRBV6-1 CASSSYRVHEQFF
TRBJ1-4 TRBD1 TRBV24-1 CATSDGDRSNEKLFF
TRBJ2-1 TRBD2 TRBV29-1 CSVGGVAGHNEQFF
TRBJ2-3 TRBD1 TRBV12-3/TRBV12-4 CASRQGPDTQYF
TRBJ1-2 TRBD1 TRBV10-1 CASSAPGQDPYGYTF
TRBJ1-2 . TRBV6-5 CASSYSFPKPLANGVTYGYTF
TRBJ1-4 . TRBV18 CASSQKRGLNEKLFF
TRBJ1-2 . TRBV29-1 CSVDLVVPGNYGYTF
TRBJ2-7 . TRBV6-1 CASRGFSSSYEQYF
TRBJ1-4 . TRBV4-1 CASSQDRLRNEKLFF
TRBJ2-2 . TRBV3-1 CASSQDWGTYTGELFF
TRBJ2-7 . TRBV6-6 CASSYSTGGAYEQYF
TRBJ2-5 TRBD2 TRBV20-1 CSARAGTSGRGETQYF